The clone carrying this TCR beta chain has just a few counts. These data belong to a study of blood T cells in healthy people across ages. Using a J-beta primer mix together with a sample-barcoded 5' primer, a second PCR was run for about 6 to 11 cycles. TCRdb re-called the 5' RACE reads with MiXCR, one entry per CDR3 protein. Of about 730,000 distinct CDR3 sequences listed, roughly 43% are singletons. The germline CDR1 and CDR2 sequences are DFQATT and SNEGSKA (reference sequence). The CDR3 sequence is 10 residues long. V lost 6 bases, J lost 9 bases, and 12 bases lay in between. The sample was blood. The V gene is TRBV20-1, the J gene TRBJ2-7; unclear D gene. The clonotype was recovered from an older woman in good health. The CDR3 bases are TGCAGTGCAGGTGCGGCTGGGCAGTACTTC. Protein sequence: CSAGAAGQYF.